The clone carrying this T cell receptor (beta chain) was found many times. Using RNA transcripts, the TCR beta CDR3 regions were amplified. First-round RT-PCR employed HTBI primers, with a second-round multiplex PCR after it. MiXCR, applied by TCRdb to the multiplex PCR reads, yields one record per CDR3 protein. This table holds 500,000 to 700,000 distinct CDR3 sequences, about 20% found once. The data are from a study of Graves' ophthalmopathy and Graves' hyperthyroidism. CDR3 length equals 14 residues. Between the trimmed V and J ends, which lost 3 bases and 3 bases, there was a span of 12 bases. The germline CDR1 and CDR2 sequences are MNHEY and SMNVEV (reference sequence).

The TCR originated in a woman aged 18-30 years with stable Graves' hyperthyroidism. Some clones in this sample may be carry-over from other donors' samples. Input material: peripheral blood. This chain connects TRBV27 to TRBJ2-7; a possible D gene is TRBD1 (6 bases). The CDR3 region is CASSFGGGNYEQYF. The CDR3, as DNA: TGTGCCAGCAGTTTTGGGGGCGGAAACTACGAGCAGTACTTC.